This entry lists 28 T cell receptor beta chains sequenced from one sample in a study of CD8 T cells in Susac syndrome. The authors reverse transcribed roughly 0.5 to 1 ug RNA with random hexamers. A single record per CDR3 protein comes from TCRdb applying MiXCR to the immunoSEQ multiplex PCR reads. This table holds 70,000 to 100,000 distinct CDR3 sequences, approximately 92% found once. The sample comprised CD8+ T cells from PBMCs. These receptors originate from a human donor in good health.

The CDR3 protein is CASSYSRGPNTEAFF. The CDR3 DNA follows: TGTGCCAGCAGTTACTCGAGGGGCCCGAACACTGAAGCTTTCTTT. This chain links TRBV6-5 with TRBJ1-1; D possibly corresponds to TRBD1 (5 bases). Germline V gives CDR1 MNHEY, CDR2 SVGAGI. The CDR3 is 15 amino acids. The V end was cut by 0 bases, the J end by 1 base, with 9 bases between.

The gene calls are TRBV7-9 and TRBJ1-2, with no clear D. V shed 3 bases and J shed 2 bases, with 7 bases lying between them. The CDR3 loop spans 13 amino acids. The germline V gene has CDR1 SEHNR and CDR2 FQNEAQ (reference sequence). The CDR3 DNA is TGTGCCAGCAGCTTCGTAGAGAACTATGGCTACACCTTC. Amino acids: CASSFVENYGYTF.

This rearrangement joins TRBV5-1 to TRBJ1-4; 7 nucleotides line up with TRBD1. The CDR3 totals 15 residues. Trimming took 3 bases from V and 6 from J; bases not matched to a gene: 8. Looked up from germline, CDR1 is SGHRS and CDR2 is YFSETQ. DNA of the CDR3: TGCGCCAGCAGCTCGATGGGACAGCCATATGAAAAACTGTTTTTT. This gives the protein CASSSMGQPYEKLFF.

V gene TRBV18 combines with J gene TRBJ2-3; D is possibly TRBD1 or TRBD2 (5 bases each). V shed 6 bases and J shed 4 bases, with 14 bases lying between them. This CDR3 spans 14 amino acids. In germline, CDR1 is KGHSH, CDR2 LQKENI. In DNA form, the CDR3 reads TGTGCCAGCTCTTCACAAGGGGAGCCAGATACGCAGTATTTT. This sequence encodes CASSSQGEPDTQYF.

This clonotype was seen only a few times. V is TRBV6-5 and J is TRBJ2-7, with 9 positions matching TRBD1. CDR1 is MNHEY and CDR2 is SVGAGI in the germline V gene. The J segment lost 6 bases and the V segment lost 2 bases, leaving 5 bases of the junction unmatched. This CDR3 is built from 14 residues. CDR3 bases: TGTGCCAGCAGTTACGCCGGGACAGGGAGCGAGCAGTACTTC. This encodes CASSYAGTGSEQYF.

The chain has TRBV4-1 and TRBJ2-4; the D gene is possibly TRBD1 (5 bases). Trimming pared 3 bases from V and 0 bases from J, leaving 12 bases between. The CDR3 is 16 residues long. Looked up from germline, CDR1 is MGHRA and CDR2 is YSYEKL. The CDR3 bases are TGCGCCAGCAGCCATCCGACAGATCTAGCCAAAAACATTCAGTACTTC. Amino acid sequence: CASSHPTDLAKNIQYF.

The chain employs TRBV6-5 and TRBJ1-2; a weak D match, TRBD1 (5 bases). The CDR3 sequence is 16 residues long. From germline, CDR1 is MNHEY and CDR2 SVGAGI. V was clipped by 0 bases and J by 4 bases, with 15 bases between them. This CDR3 reads CASSYSPPDSLYGYTF. The CDR3 DNA follows: TGTGCCAGCAGTTACTCCCCCCCCGACAGTCTCTATGGCTACACCTTC.

V usage is TRBV7-8 and J usage is TRBJ2-7, with D perhaps TRBD1 (6 bases). This CDR3 comprises 16 residues. The germline CDR1 and CDR2 sequences are SGHVS and FQNEAQ. V lost 0 bases, J lost 4 bases, and 16 bases lay in between. DNA for the CDR3: TGTGCCAGCAGCTTAGCTCTGATAGGGGGAAGGTACGAGCAGTACTTC. As protein: CASSLALIGGRYEQYF.

This rearrangement joins TRBV5-5 to TRBJ2-1; no clear D gene. This CDR3 region has 15 residues. The germline V gene encodes CDR1 SGHKS and CDR2 YYEKEE (reference sequence). V lost 0 bases to trimming and J lost 5 bases, with 12 bases between them. Here the CDR3 DNA reads TGTGCCAGCAGCTTGGATCCCCCTAGGCACAATGAGCAGTTCTTC. It codes for CASSLDPPRHNEQFF.

J is TRBJ2-7 and V is TRBV7-9, with 7 bases that match TRBD1. Germline trimming cut 1 base from V and 6 bases from J; bases unmatched to any gene: 9. CDR3 length equals 15 residues. Germline CDR1 and CDR2: SEHNR and FQNEAQ (reference sequence). The CDR3 DNA is TGTGCCAGCAGCTTAGTCCCAGGGGGTTCCGGCGAGCAGTACTTC. This encodes CASSLVPGGSGEQYF.

The chain links TRBV5-1 to TRBJ2-7, with TRBD1 matching over 8 bases. The germline V gene has CDR1 SGHRS and CDR2 YFSETQ. Losses at the gene ends were 4 bases for V and 2 bases for J; bases not matched to a gene: 8. The CDR3 loop spans 15 amino acids. The CDR3 coding sequence is TGCGCCAGCAGCCCGAGGACAGGGTTGACCTACGAGCAGTACTTC. Its protein product is CASSPRTGLTYEQYF.

This rearrangement joins TRBV21-1 to TRBJ2-2; TRBD1 is taken as the D call from the table, unchecked against the DNA. TRBV21-1 is given as a pseudogene. This CDR3 region has 17 residues. This CDR3 is CASSRVLGQRNTGELFF. The CDR3 DNA follows: TGTGCCAGCAGCAGGGTATTGGGACAGAGGAACACCGGGGAGCTGTTTTTT.

The V and J genes are TRBV7-9 and TRBJ2-5; D unclear. V was clipped by 3 bases and J by 0 bases, with 8 bases between them. The CDR3 is 14 amino acids. In germline, CDR1 is SEHNR, CDR2 FQNEAQ (reference sequence). The CDR3 loop reads CASSFVQDQETQYF. For the CDR3, the DNA is TGTGCCAGCAGCTTTGTGCAGGACCAAGAGACCCAGTACTTC.

This clonotype is a singleton in its sample. V usage is TRBV29-1 and J usage is TRBJ2-1, with a tentative D call TRBD2 (5 bases). The CDR3 is 14 amino acids. Germline values: CDR1 SQVTM, CDR2 ANQGSEA. Trimming removed 6 bases at V and 0 bases at J, with 12 bases between. CDR3 sequence: CSVPGISSYNEQFF. The CDR3, as DNA: TGCAGCGTCCCGGGAATCAGCTCCTACAATGAGCAGTTCTTC.

The rearrangement links TRBV27 to TRBJ2-3, with D possibly matching TRBD2 (5 bases). Germline CDR1 MNHEY, CDR2 SMNVEV (reference sequence). V lost 6 bases to trimming and J lost 1 base, with 5 bases between them. The CDR3 is made up of 12 amino acids. The CDR3 is CASSGGTDTQYF. CDR3 sequence (DNA): TGTGCCAGCAGCGGGGGCACAGATACGCAGTATTTT.

The rearrangement links TRBV28 to TRBJ1-5, with D unclear. The CDR3 runs 14 residues. Germline V gene lookup returns CDR1 MDHEN and CDR2 SYDVKM. V was pared by 3 bases and J by 5 bases, with 11 bases between. In nucleotides, the CDR3 is TGTGCCAGCAGTTTGCTAGGGTATGATCAGCCCCAGCATTTT. Translated: CASSLLGYDQPQHF.

The chain combines TRBV7-2 with TRBJ2-2; the D gene could be TRBD1 or TRBD2 (5 bases each). The CDR3 has 15 residues. V was cut by 3 bases and J by 4 bases, with 12 bases left in between. Germline CDR1 and CDR2: SGHTA and FQGNSA. The DNA for the CDR3 is TGTGCCAGCAGCTTCGAGGGGCGTTTCACCGGGGAGCTGTTTTTT. It encodes CASSFEGRFTGELFF.

V usage is TRBV11-2 and J usage is TRBJ2-3; D gene ambiguous. Germline CDR1 is SGHAT and CDR2 is FQNNGV. The CDR3 extends over 17 amino acids. The germline V and J ends were trimmed by 5 bases and 4 bases, with 22 bases remaining between them. The CDR3 DNA follows: TGTGCCAGCAGCCTATCAATCGGGCCTGGTTTCGCAGATACGCAGTATTTT. Translated: CASSLSIGPGFADTQYF.

The rearrangement uses TRBV29-1 and TRBJ1-1, with 7 bases matching TRBD1. This CDR3 has 14 amino acids. The V segment lost 5 bases and the J segment 1 base; nucleotides outside the gene matches: 7. Germline values: CDR1 SQVTM, CDR2 ANQGSEA. DNA of the CDR3: TGCAGCGTTCTTACCGGACAGGCGAACACTGAAGCTTTCTTT. Encoded protein: CSVLTGQANTEAFF.

This chain joins TRBV5-1 and TRBJ2-3; tentative D call: TRBD2 (7 bases). The germline CDR1 and CDR2 sequences are SGHRS and YFSETQ. The germline V and J ends were trimmed by 0 bases and 4 bases, with 12 bases remaining between them. The CDR3 covers 15 residues. In DNA, the CDR3 is TGCGCCAGCAGCTTGGCGGGGGGCGCGGCAGATACGCAGTATTTT. This codes for CASSLAGGAADTQYF.

The genes are TRBV12-3 or TRBV12-4 and TRBJ2-1; D unresolved. The CDR3 is 14 amino acids. Trimming removed 2 bases from V and 2 bases from J, with 7 bases in between. DNA of the CDR3: TGTGCCAGCAGTTTAATCAGTACCTACAATGAGCAGTTCTTC. It encodes CASSLISTYNEQFF.

The V call is TRBV7-8, the J call TRBJ1-5, with D possibly TRBD1 on 5 matching bases. The V gene lost 11 bases and the J gene lost 0 bases, with 8 bases spanning the gap. The length of the CDR3 is 12 residues. The V gene's germline CDR1 is SGHVS and CDR2 FQNEAQ. CDR3 residues: CALGDSNQPQHF. CDR3 sequence (DNA): TGTGCCCTGGGGGATAGCAATCAGCCCCAGCATTTT.

The chain joins TRBV10-3 to TRBJ2-7; TRBD2 is a possible D gene (6 bases). Looked up from germline, CDR1 is ENHRY and CDR2 is SYGVKD. V dropped 8 bases and J dropped 0 bases, with 8 bases sitting between them. The CDR3 is 12 residues long. CDR3 in DNA: TGTGCCATCGTCGGGAGCTCCTACGAGCAGTACTTC. Its translation: CAIVGSSYEQYF.

This rearrangement joins TRBV30 to TRBJ2-5; 14 nucleotides align to TRBD2. J was trimmed by 0 bases and V by 2 bases; bases with no gene match: 14. Germline CDR1 and CDR2: GTSNPN and SVGIG (reference sequence). This CDR3 has 20 amino acids. Here the CDR3 DNA reads TGTGCCTGGAGTCCTACTCCAGGACTAGCGGGGGGCCGGTACCAAGAGACCCAGTACTTC. It specifies CAWSPTPGLAGGRYQETQYF.

The chain links TRBV10-3 to TRBJ2-2, with D perhaps TRBD1 (5 bases). This CDR3 contains 13 residues. The germline V gene has CDR1 ENHRY and CDR2 SYGVKD. Trimming removed 7 bases from V and 1 base from J, with 7 bases in between. CDR3: CAITRENTGELFF. For the CDR3, the DNA is TGTGCCATCACCAGGGAGAACACCGGGGAGCTGTTTTTT.

The genes are TRBV5-1 and TRBJ1-1; D not resolved. The CDR3 is 14 residues long. CDR1 and CDR2 (germline): SGHRS, YFSETQ. V lost 4 bases, J lost 1 base, and 11 bases lay in between. The DNA of the CDR3 is TGCGCCAGCAGCAACAAAGCAGGGAACACTGAAGCTTTCTTT. Residues: CASSNKAGNTEAFF.

The chain uses TRBV6-5 and TRBJ1-5, with D maybe TRBD1 (5 bases). This CDR3 is 14 amino acids long. Trimming pared 2 bases from V and 5 bases from J, leaving 10 bases between. The germline V gene encodes CDR1 MNHEY and CDR2 SVGAGI. The CDR3 here is CASSYTEGDQPQHF. The CDR3, as DNA: TGTGCCAGCAGTTACACGGAAGGGGATCAGCCCCAGCATTTT.

V and J are TRBV9 and TRBJ2-1; D possibly corresponds to TRBD1 (8 bases). Trimming shortened V by 2 bases and J by 2 bases, and 20 bases separated the two germline ends. The CDR3 has 18 residues. Per germline, CDR1 SGDLS and CDR2 YYNGEE. The CDR3 sequence: CASSVSRTGTTPYNEQFF. CDR3 DNA sequence: TGTGCCAGCAGCGTTTCGCGGACAGGGACTACTCCCTACAATGAGCAGTTCTTC.